This TCR beta chain was found in a study of T cells in tuberculosis. TCR-alpha and TCR-beta chains were sequenced unpaired. Libraries were prepared by immunoSEQ multiplex PCR; TCRdb keeps only in-frame clonotypes and omits some of them. The sample carries tens of thousands of clones, just over 90% recorded once. Germline assignment: CDR1 SGDLS and CDR2 YYNGEE. The CDR3 length is 15 residues. J gave up 2 bases and V 5 bases, and 6 bases lay outside the gene matches. After thawing and overnight rest, PBMC were stained with GMM-loaded CD1B tetramer, viability dye and anti-CD3 for sorting. C32 glucose monomycolate from Rhodococcus equi was loaded onto the CD1B tetramers. Tetramer-sorted PBMC had been CD14 monocyte-depleted before freezing. From each donor, about 100,000 tetramer-negative cells were sorted.

The source of this sequence is an adult woman with latent tuberculosis. Sequenced: CD1b-GMM tetramer-negative cells sorted from PBMCs. This chain joins TRBV9 and TRBJ2-3; 9 bases are a match to TRBD2. The CDR3 coding sequence is TGTGCCAGCAGTCGTAGCGGGGGATACACAGATACGCAGTATTTT. Residues: CASSRSGGYTDTQYF.